These 14 T cell receptor beta chains were sequenced from one sample in a study of T-cell memory formation after mild COVID-19 (dated by TCRdb to the early 2020s). Libraries came from 5' RACE. The sample was run on an Illumina NovaSeq 6000. The public reads were reanalyzed by TCRdb: fastp trimming at Q25, MiXCR alignment, in-frame beta chains only. Each record represents a unique CDR3 protein, reported with the most common genes and DNA among its rows. Counted in this sample were over 500,000 distinct CDR3 sequences; 15% to 20% of them appeared once. The ten largest clones add up to 8.1% of the sample. The sequencing sample was made of PBMCs or a T cell subset sorted from them (not recorded which). The receptors originated from an adult woman who had mild COVID-19 (a few samples of this study predate the infection). The sample titles of this study are shuffled in the database, so cell type and time point are left out; the donor was told from shared clones.

This clonotype has only a few counts. The chain links TRBV12-3 or TRBV12-4 to TRBJ1-2; D is ambiguous. The CDR3 is 14 residues long. V lost 5 bases, J lost 4 bases, and 14 bases lay in between. This chain's CDR3 is CASSPGYEVYGYTF. DNA of the CDR3: TGTGCCAGCAGTCCAGGATACGAAGTCTATGGCTACACCTTC.

This clonotype was seen a few times. This rearrangement joins TRBV3-1 to TRBJ2-7, with TRBD2 matching 10 bases. Looked up from germline, CDR1 is LGHDT and CDR2 is YNNKEL (reference sequence). The CDR3 spans 14 residues. J gave up 6 bases and V 5 bases, and 7 bases lay outside the gene matches. In nucleotides, the CDR3 is TGTGCCAGCAGCTTTCTAGCGGGGGCTAGCGAGCAGTACTTC. It translates to CASSFLAGASEQYF.

This clonotype was seen only a few times. The chain couples TRBV21-1 to TRBJ2-7. TRBV21-1 is flagged as a pseudogene. The CDR3 loop spans 13 amino acids. The CDR3 protein is CASSERQSYEQYF. CDR3 in DNA: TGTGCCAGCAGCGAAAGACAGTCCTACGAGCAGTACTTC.

In its sample, this clonotype was seen a few times. The chain has TRBV6-1 and TRBJ2-3; no clear D gene. V was shortened by 8 bases and J by 6 bases, with 9 bases between the two germline ends. Germline CDR1 reads MNHNS; CDR2 reads SASEGT. This CDR3 contains 11 residues. The CDR3 protein is CASAGQDTQYF. The DNA of the CDR3 is TGTGCCAGCGCCGGTCAGGATACGCAGTATTTT.

Remarks on this clonotype: Relative to the germline gene, one junction end is altered; a read error may explain this. This chain uses TRBV5-5 with TRBJ2-1; unclear D gene. The germline V gene has CDR1 SGHKS and CDR2 YYEKEE (reference sequence). This CDR3 is built from 14 residues. The CDR3 loop is CDSSPPPSYNEQFF. DNA of the CDR3: TGTGACAGCAGCCCCCCTCCCTCCTACAATGAGCAGTTCTTC.

The chain uses TRBV7-2 and TRBJ2-2; D call uncertain. Between the trimmed V and J ends, which lost 4 bases and 0 bases, there was a span of 6 bases. Germline V lookup: CDR1 SGHTA, CDR2 FQGNSA. The CDR3 sequence is 14 residues long. In DNA form, the CDR3 reads TGTGCCAGCAGCTGGGTCGCGAACACCGGGGAGCTGTTTTTT. Translated, it gives CASSWVANTGELFF.

This clonotype was detected a few times. This chain links TRBV28 with TRBJ2-7; D call uncertain. The CDR3 length is 12 residues. Germline lookup yields CDR1 MDHEN and CDR2 SYDVKM. V was trimmed by 1 base and J by 6 bases, leaving 7 bases between them. The CDR3: CASSLSGSEQYF. The DNA of the CDR3 is TGTGCCAGCAGTTTATCAGGTTCCGAGCAGTACTTC.

The sample holds a few counts of this clonotype. This chain links TRBV7-6 with TRBJ2-4; 9 nucleotides match TRBD1. Trimming at V came to 8 bases and at J to 8 bases, leaving 4 bases not matched to a gene. CDR1 SGHVS and CDR2 FNYEAQ come from the germline V gene. This CDR3 is built from 12 residues. CDR3 amino acids: CASAQGADIQYF. The CDR3 region has the DNA TGTGCCAGCGCACAGGGGGCGGACATTCAGTACTTC.

This clonotype was counted many times. This chain connects TRBV5-1 to TRBJ2-1; D gene ambiguous. Germline V CDR1 and CDR2: SGHRS, YFSETQ. V was shortened by 4 bases and J by 4 bases, with 12 bases between the two germline ends. This CDR3 contains 14 residues. CDR3 coding DNA: TGCGCCAGCAGCAACCGGGCCGGATACAATGAGCAGTTCTTC. Protein sequence: CASSNRAGYNEQFF.

This clonotype was observed many times. The chain combines TRBV5-1 with TRBJ2-7, with 12 bases fitting TRBD2. The CDR3 length is 16 residues. Germline CDR1 reads SGHRS; CDR2 reads YFSETQ. Unmatched junction bases numbered 2, after V lost 0 bases and J lost 1 base. In nucleotides, the CDR3 is TGCGCCAGCAGCTTGGCCGGGACTAGCGGGTCCTACGAGCAGTACTTC. Translating gives CASSLAGTSGSYEQYF.

V is TRBV2 and J is TRBJ2-7; 8 positions match TRBD1. The germline CDR1 and CDR2 sequences are SNHLY and FYNNEI. The CDR3 has 18 amino acids. The junction had 16 bases not matched to a gene; V was cut back by 4 bases and J by 2 bases. The CDR3 nucleotides are TGTGCCAGCAGTGCACCGACCGAATTTGACAGGGGAGCCTACGAGCAGTACTTC. This encodes CASSAPTEFDRGAYEQYF.

The sample holds a few counts of this clonotype. The V call is TRBV6-5, the J call TRBJ2-2, with 8 bases fitting TRBD2. This CDR3 contains 17 residues. V was clipped by 0 bases and J by 3 bases; unmatched bases: 6. Germline-derived CDR1 and CDR2 are MNHEY and SVGAGI. The CDR3 sequence: CASSYSREGPDTGELFF. CDR3 DNA: TGTGCCAGCAGTTACTCTCGGGAGGGCCCGGACACCGGGGAGCTGTTTTTT.

This clonotype has a handful of counts. The chain employs TRBV29-1 and TRBJ1-2, with D unresolved. This CDR3 is 11 amino acids long. CDR1 is SQVTM, CDR2 ANQGSEA, per germline. V was pared by 4 bases and J by 7 bases, with 10 bases between. CDR3: CSVGGEGGYTF. CDR3 DNA: TGCAGCGTTGGAGGAGAGGGTGGCTACACCTTC.

The rearrangement uses TRBV15 and TRBJ2-3; D is ambiguous. Trimming pared 3 bases from V and 5 bases from J, leaving 6 bases between. The CDR3 is 12 residues long. Per the germline V gene, CDR1 is LNHNV and CDR2 is YYDKDF (reference sequence). CDR3 protein: CATSRVKDTQYF. Written as DNA, the CDR3 is TGTGCCACCAGCAGGGTCAAAGATACGCAGTATTTT. Supplemented by reference TRBV15 and TRBJ2-3, the full variable domain reads DAMVIQNPRYQVTQFGKPVTLSCSQTLNHNVMYWYQQKSSQAPKLLFHYYDKDFNNEADTPDNFQSRRPNTSFCFLDIRSPGLGDTAMYLCATSRVKDTQYFGPGTRLTVL.